The 17 T cell receptor beta chains below come from one sample, sequenced in a study of T cell clonality in common variable immunodeficiency. Sequencing was performed with immunoSEQ multiplex PCR; in TCRdb, only in-frame clones are kept and a portion is missing. The sample is made up of around 57,000 clones, none counted only once. Sequencing was done on a sample of peripheral blood mononuclear cells. These TCRs come from a person between 18 and 69 years old in good health.

This clone was observed a few times. With the read ending 3 residues before the CDR3 end, the germline J gene is used to fill in that end. The chain joins TRBV7-6 to TRBJ2-5, with D possibly matching TRBD2 (6 bases). The CDR3 is 15 residues long. The germline gives CDR1 SGHVS, CDR2 FNYEAQ. V gave up 1 base and J gave up 0 bases, with 9 bases separating them. The CDR3: CASSLGGVYQETQYF. The covered CDR3 bases are TGTGCCAGCAGCTTAGGCGGGGTGTACCAAGAGACC.

A word on this clone: Read coverage stops 3 residues before the CDR3 terminus; the germline J gene supplies the remainder. The V gene is TRBV7-2, the J gene TRBJ2-7; 11 bases are a match to TRBD2. In germline, CDR1 is SGHTA, CDR2 FQGNSA. Unmatched junction bases numbered 6, after V lost 2 bases and J lost 6 bases. This CDR3 is 15 amino acids long. CDR3 DNA (partial): TGTGCCAGCAGCTTAATCGAACTAGCGGGAGCCGAG. This sequence encodes CASSLIELAGAE. The entire CDR3 protein is CASSLIELAGAEQYF.

This clone was seen at least ten times. The read halts 3 residues ahead of the CDR3 end, with the missing end drawn from the germline J gene. This chain connects TRBV20-1 to TRBJ1-6; the D is unclear. The V gene's germline CDR1 is DFQATT and CDR2 SNEGSKA (reference sequence). V shed 6 bases and J shed 9 bases, with 15 bases lying between them. This CDR3 comprises 13 residues. This chain's CDR3 is CSAPGSGGSPLHF. The CDR3 DNA, read in part, is TGCAGTGCCCCGGGGTCGGGTGGTTCACCC.

In this sample, this clone turned up many times. The observed sequence ends 3 residues before the CDR3 terminus, with the missing tail filled in from the germline J gene. The V gene is TRBV19, the J gene TRBJ2-7, with 7 positions matching TRBD1. Germline trimming cut 0 bases from V and 0 bases from J; bases unmatched to any gene: 11. Germline-derived CDR1 and CDR2 are LNHDA and SQIVND (reference sequence). The CDR3 contains 18 residues. The CDR3 bases that were read are TGTGCCAGTAGTATAGATCACTTCCCCGGGGACAGCTCCTACGAG. Residues: CASSIDHFPGDSSYE. The complete CDR3 sequence is CASSIDHFPGDSSYEQYF.

This clone was counted at least ten times. Read coverage stops 3 residues before the CDR3 terminus; the germline J gene supplies the remainder. The rearrangement uses TRBV4-1 and TRBJ1-2, with D unresolved. There are 14 residues in the CDR3. Germline CDR1 MGHRA, CDR2 YSYEKL. Partial CDR3 DNA: TGCGCCAGCAGCCAAGTAGGGCAGCTCGATAGC. It specifies CASSQVGQLDS. The entire CDR3 sequence reads CASSQVGQLDSYTF.

A word on this clone: The read comes to an end 3 residues before the CDR3 does, leaving the germline J gene to fill in the end. The rearrangement links TRBV5-1 to TRBJ2-3; the match to TRBD1 covers 8 bases. CDR3 length equals 14 residues. V lost 4 bases, J lost 5 bases, and 6 bases stayed unmatched. Germline V CDR1 and CDR2: SGHRS, YFSETQ. The CDR3 loop reads CASSRGQGQDTQYF. The CDR3 DNA, read in part, is TGCGCCAGCAGCCGCGGACAGGGTCAAGATACG.

This clone was counted ten times or more. The read finishes 3 residues shy of the CDR3 end, and the germline J gene is used to complete it. This rearrangement joins TRBV18 to TRBJ2-2; TRBD1 is a possible D gene (5 bases). CDR1 is KGHSH, CDR2 LQKENI, per germline. Between the trimmed V and J ends, which lost 0 bases and 3 bases, there was a span of 8 bases. This CDR3 contains 15 residues. CDR3 amino acids: CASSPPTDYTGELFF. The DNA read from the CDR3 is TGTGCCAGCTCACCACCGACAGACTACACCGGGGAG.

This clone was picked up many times. The CDR3 end falls 3 residues outside the read, so it is completed with the germline J gene. The rearrangement joins TRBV7-8 to TRBJ2-7, with D unresolved. Trimming pared 0 bases from V and 5 bases from J, leaving 8 bases between. CDR3 length: 13 amino acids. The germline V gene encodes CDR1 SGHVS and CDR2 FQNEAQ. Incomplete CDR3 DNA: TGTGCCAGCAGCTTAGCCGTTGAGGACGAG. It specifies CASSLAVEDE. The CDR3 reads in full as CASSLAVEDEQYF.

Of note for this clone: The read ends 3 residues shy of where the CDR3 ends; the end is completed using the germline J gene. V and J are TRBV7-9 and TRBJ2-4, with TRBD1 as a possible D gene (5 bases). Germline V gives CDR1 SEHNR, CDR2 FQNEAQ (reference sequence). This CDR3 spans 14 amino acids. The CDR3 sequence is CASSLGREDLGQYF. The part of the CDR3 DNA that was read is TGTGCCAGCAGCTTAGGCAGGGAAGACCTTGGT.

Many counts were recorded for this clone. The read finishes 3 residues shy of the CDR3 end, and the germline J gene is used to complete it. This rearrangement joins TRBV19 to TRBJ2-4; 8 bases are shared with TRBD1. J lost 0 bases, V lost 5 bases, and 6 bases had no gene match. This CDR3 comprises 16 residues. Germline loops: CDR1 LNHDA, CDR2 SQIVND (reference sequence). CDR3 DNA, as far as it was read: TGTGCCAGTAGTCCTCGGACAGGGCTAGCCAAAAACATT. Encoded protein: CASSPRTGLAKNI. The whole CDR3 reads CASSPRTGLAKNIQYF.

This clone has ten or more counts. The sequence runs out 3 residues before the end of the CDR3; the remainder is reconstructed from the germline J gene. This chain connects TRBV5-1 to TRBJ2-1; TRBD2 matches at 9 bases. CDR1 and CDR2 (germline): SGHRS, YFSETQ. The CDR3 is 15 amino acids. Unmatched junction bases numbered 2, after V lost 1 base and J lost 3 bases. Incomplete CDR3 DNA: TGCGCCAGCAGCTTGTCTAGCGGGGACTACAATGAG. This translates into CASSLSSGDYNE. The whole CDR3 region reads CASSLSSGDYNEQFF. Drawing the rest from reference TRBV5-1 and TRBJ2-1, the complete variable domain is KAGVTQTPRYLIKTRGQQVTLSCSPISGHRSVSWYQQTPGQGLQFLFEYFSETQRNKGNFPGRFSGRQFSNSRSEMNVSTLELGDSALYLCASSLSSGDYNEQFFGPGTRLTVL.

Many counts were recorded for this clone. The CDR3 end lies 3 residues beyond the end of the read and is filled in from the germline J gene. J is TRBJ2-1 and V is TRBV7-6; 14 bases fit TRBD2. The J segment lost 9 bases and the V segment lost 6 bases, leaving 7 bases of the junction unmatched. This CDR3 region has 15 residues. Germline V gives CDR1 SGHVS, CDR2 FNYEAQ. CDR3 in amino acids: CASREPGLAGAEQFF. The CDR3 bases that were read are TGTGCCAGCAGGGAACCGGGACTAGCGGGAGCTGAG.

This clone was seen repeatedly, ten times or more. The covered CDR3 bases are TGCAGTGCTTATAAGACTAGCGGAAGCTACGAG. This translates into CSAYKTSGSYE. The CDR3, in full, reads CSAYKTSGSYEQYF. The chain has TRBV20-1 and TRBJ2-7; 9 bases map to TRBD2. The CDR3 goes on 3 residues after the read ends, and that part is filled in from the germline J gene. Germline V gene lookup returns CDR1 DFQATT and CDR2 SNEGSKA (reference sequence). Trimming took 5 bases from V and 3 from J; bases not matched to a gene: 8. This CDR3 is 14 amino acids long.

This clone was detected many times. CDR3 residues: CASSEAPSSANYGYTF. The CDR3 DNA, read in part, is TGTGCCAGCAGTGAAGCTCCGTCCTCCGCTAACTATGGC. The chain links TRBV6-1 to TRBJ1-2; D call uncertain. From the germline J gene comes the end of the CDR3, since the read stops 3 residues before it. The CDR3 is made up of 16 amino acids. V shed 0 bases and J shed 0 bases, with 11 bases lying between them. CDR1 is MNHNS and CDR2 is SASEGT in the germline V gene.

Many counts were recorded for this clone. From the germline J gene comes the end of the CDR3, since the read stops 3 residues before it. V usage is TRBV14 and J usage is TRBJ2-1, with 12 positions matching TRBD2. The CDR3 runs 19 residues. V gave up 0 bases and J gave up 7 bases; unmatched junction bases: 13. Germline V gene data show CDR1 as SGHDN and CDR2 as FVKESK. The covered CDR3 bases are TGTGCCAGCAGCCAAGAAGAAGGGAACCTAGCGGGAGGGTGGAATGAG. It is translated as CASSQEEGNLAGGWNE. The CDR3, in full, reads CASSQEEGNLAGGWNEQFF.

This clone was seen repeatedly, ten times or more. The read terminates 3 residues ahead of where the CDR3 ends, so the germline J gene completes it. The chain recombines TRBV28 with TRBJ2-6, with D possibly called TRBD1 or TRBD2 (5 bases each). V was shortened by 4 bases and J by 4 bases, with 8 bases between the two germline ends. This CDR3 is 14 amino acids long. Germline CDR1 is MDHEN and CDR2 is SYDVKM. The sequenced part of the CDR3 DNA is TGTGCCAGCAGTTCAGGGAGAGGGGCCAACGTC. It is translated as CASSSGRGANV. The whole CDR3 sequence reads CASSSGRGANVLTF.

This clone was seen only a few times. The read ends 3 residues before the CDR3 terminus; that terminus is restored from the germline J gene. V gene TRBV7-3 combines with J gene TRBJ2-1; 8 bases are shared with TRBD2. CDR3 length: 15 amino acids. Per the germline V gene, CDR1 is SGHTA and CDR2 is FQGTGA. V was pared by 5 bases and J by 7 bases, with 10 bases of the junction left unmatched. The part of the CDR3 DNA that was read is TGTGCCAGCAGCCCGGGGGGGGCCGCCGTTAATGAG. Its translation: CASSPGGAAVNE. The CDR3 as a whole reads CASSPGGAAVNEQFF.